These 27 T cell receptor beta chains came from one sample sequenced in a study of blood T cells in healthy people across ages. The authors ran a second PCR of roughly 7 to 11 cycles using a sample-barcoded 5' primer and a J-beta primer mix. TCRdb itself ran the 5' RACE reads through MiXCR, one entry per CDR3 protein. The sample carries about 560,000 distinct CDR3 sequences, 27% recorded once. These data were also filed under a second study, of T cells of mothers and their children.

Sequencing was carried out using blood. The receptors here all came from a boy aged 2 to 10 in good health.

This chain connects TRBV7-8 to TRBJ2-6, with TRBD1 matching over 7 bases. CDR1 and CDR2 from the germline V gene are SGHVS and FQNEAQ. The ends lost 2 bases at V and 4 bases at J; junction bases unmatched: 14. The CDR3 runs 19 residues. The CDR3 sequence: CASSLSQTGYSTGANVLTF. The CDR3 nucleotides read TGTGCCAGCAGCTTAAGCCAGACAGGGTATTCTACCGGGGCCAACGTCCTGACTTTC.

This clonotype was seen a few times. In DNA form, the CDR3 reads TGTGCCTGGAGTAACAGAAACTATGGCTACACCTTC. Translating gives CAWSNRNYGYTF. J is TRBJ1-2 and V is TRBV30; the D is unclear. The V end was cut by 2 bases, the J end by 2 bases, with 6 bases between. The length of the CDR3 is 12 residues. CDR1 and CDR2 (germline): GTSNPN, SVGIG (reference sequence).

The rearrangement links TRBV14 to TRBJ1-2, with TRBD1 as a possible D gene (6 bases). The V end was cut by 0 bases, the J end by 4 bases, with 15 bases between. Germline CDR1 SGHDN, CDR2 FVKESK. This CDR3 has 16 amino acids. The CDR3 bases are TGTGCCAGCAGCCAAGAATCCTGGGACAAGTCCTATGGCTACACCTTC. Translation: CASSQESWDKSYGYTF. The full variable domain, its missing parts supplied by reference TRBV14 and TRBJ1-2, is EAGVTQFPSHSVIEKGQTVTLRCDPISGHDNLYWYRRVMGKEIKFLLHFVKESKQDESGMPNNRFLAERTGGTYSTLKVQPAELEDSGVYFCASSQESWDKSYGYTFGSGTRLTVV.

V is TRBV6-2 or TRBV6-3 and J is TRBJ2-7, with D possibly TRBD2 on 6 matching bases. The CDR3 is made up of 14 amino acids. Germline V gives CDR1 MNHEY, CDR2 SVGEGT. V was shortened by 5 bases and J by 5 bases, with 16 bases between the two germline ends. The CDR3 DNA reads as TGTGCCAGCAGTCCAGGGACTTTTCCCCACGAGCAGTACTTC. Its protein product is CASSPGTFPHEQYF.

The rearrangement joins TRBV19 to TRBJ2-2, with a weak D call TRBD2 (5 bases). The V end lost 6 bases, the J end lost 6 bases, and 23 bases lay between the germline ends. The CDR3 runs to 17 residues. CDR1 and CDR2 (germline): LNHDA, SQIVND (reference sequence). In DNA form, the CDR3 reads TGTGCCAGTAGGCCCTACCAGCCTAGGCCGCGGGCCGGGGAGCTGTTTTTT. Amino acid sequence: CASRPYQPRPRAGELFF.

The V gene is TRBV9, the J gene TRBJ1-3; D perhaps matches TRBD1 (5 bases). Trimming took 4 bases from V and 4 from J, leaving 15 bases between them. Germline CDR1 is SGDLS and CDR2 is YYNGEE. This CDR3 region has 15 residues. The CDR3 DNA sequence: TGTGCCAGCAGCCCCTTCGGGGCTTCGGGAAACACCATATATTTT. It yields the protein CASSPFGASGNTIYF.

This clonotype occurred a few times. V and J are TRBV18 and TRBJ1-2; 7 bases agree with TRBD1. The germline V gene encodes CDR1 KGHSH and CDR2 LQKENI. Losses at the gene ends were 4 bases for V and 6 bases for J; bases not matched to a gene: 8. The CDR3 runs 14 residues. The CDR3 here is CASSRERTGDGYTF. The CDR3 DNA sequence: TGTGCCAGCTCACGAGAGCGGACAGGCGATGGCTACACCTTC.

In DNA form, the CDR3 reads TGCGCCAGCAGCTCCAGGGTTAGCAACTACGAGCAGTACTTC. As protein: CASSSRVSNYEQYF. The gene calls are TRBV5-1 and TRBJ2-7; D possibly corresponds to TRBD1 (5 bases). This CDR3 region has 14 residues. Trimming stripped 3 bases from V and 3 bases from J, with 13 bases between. CDR1 is SGHRS and CDR2 is YFSETQ in the germline V gene.

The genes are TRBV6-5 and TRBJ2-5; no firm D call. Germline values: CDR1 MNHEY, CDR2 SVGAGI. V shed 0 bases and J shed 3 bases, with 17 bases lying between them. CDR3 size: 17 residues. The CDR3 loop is CASSYSRRNLREETQYF. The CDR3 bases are TGTGCCAGCAGTTACTCGAGGCGCAACCTTCGGGAAGAGACCCAGTACTTC.

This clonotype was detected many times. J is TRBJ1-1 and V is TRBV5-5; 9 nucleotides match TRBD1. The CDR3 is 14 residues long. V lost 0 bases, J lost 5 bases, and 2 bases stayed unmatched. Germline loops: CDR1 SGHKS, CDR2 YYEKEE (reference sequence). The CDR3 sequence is CASSLGQGVTEAFF. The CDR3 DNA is TGTGCCAGCAGCTTGGGACAGGGGGTGACTGAAGCTTTCTTT. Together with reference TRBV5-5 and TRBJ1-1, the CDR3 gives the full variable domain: DAGVTQSPTHLIKTRGQQVTLRCSPISGHKSVSWYQQVLGQGPQFIFQYYEKEERGRGNFPDRFSARQFPNYSSELNVNALLLGDSALYLCASSLGQGVTEAFFGQGTRLTVV.

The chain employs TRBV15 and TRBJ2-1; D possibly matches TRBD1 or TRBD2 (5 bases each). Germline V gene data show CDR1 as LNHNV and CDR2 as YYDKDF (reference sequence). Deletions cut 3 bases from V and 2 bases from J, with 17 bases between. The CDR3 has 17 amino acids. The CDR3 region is CATSSLLGTDAYNEQFF. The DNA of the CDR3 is TGTGCCACCAGCAGCTTGTTGGGGACCGACGCCTACAATGAGCAGTTCTTC.

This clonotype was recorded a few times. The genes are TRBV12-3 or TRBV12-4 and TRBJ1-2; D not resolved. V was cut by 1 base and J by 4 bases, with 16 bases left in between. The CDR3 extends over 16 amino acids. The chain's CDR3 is CASSLGGWESSYGYTF. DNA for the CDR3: TGTGCCAGCAGTTTAGGCGGGTGGGAGAGCTCCTATGGCTACACCTTC.

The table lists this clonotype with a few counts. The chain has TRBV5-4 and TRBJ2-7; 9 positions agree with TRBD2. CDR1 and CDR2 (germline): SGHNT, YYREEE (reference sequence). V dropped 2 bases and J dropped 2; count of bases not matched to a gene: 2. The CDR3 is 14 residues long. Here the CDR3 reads CASSFGTSPYEQYF. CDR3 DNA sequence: TGTGCCAGCAGCTTCGGGACTAGCCCCTACGAGCAGTACTTC.

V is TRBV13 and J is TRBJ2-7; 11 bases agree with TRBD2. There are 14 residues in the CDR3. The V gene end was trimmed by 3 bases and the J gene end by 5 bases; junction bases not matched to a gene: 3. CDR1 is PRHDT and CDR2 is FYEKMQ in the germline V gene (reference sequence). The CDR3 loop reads CASSFLTSGDEQYF. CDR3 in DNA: TGTGCCAGCAGCTTCTTGACTAGCGGGGACGAGCAGTACTTC. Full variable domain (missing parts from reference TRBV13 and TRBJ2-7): AAGVIQSPRHLIKEKRETATLKCYPIPRHDTVYWYQQGPGQDPQFLISFYEKMQSDKGSIPDRFSAQQFSDYHSELNMSSLELGDSALYFCASSFLTSGDEQYFGPGTRLTVT.

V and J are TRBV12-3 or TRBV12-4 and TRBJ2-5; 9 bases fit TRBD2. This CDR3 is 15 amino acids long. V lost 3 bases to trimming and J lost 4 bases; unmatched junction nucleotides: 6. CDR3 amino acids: CASSLGRGGRETQYF. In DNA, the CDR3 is TGTGCCAGCAGTTTGGGGCGGGGGGGCCGAGAGACCCAGTACTTC.

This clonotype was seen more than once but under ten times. The CDR3 nucleotides are TGCAGTGCTTGGACTAGCGGGGAGTCCCAAGAGACCCAGTACTTC. Protein product: CSAWTSGESQETQYF. The rearrangement uses TRBV20-1 and TRBJ2-5; 12 bases align to TRBD2. V gave up 5 bases and J gave up 1 base; unmatched junction bases: 5. Germline-derived CDR1 and CDR2 are DFQATT and SNEGSKA (reference sequence). This CDR3 comprises 15 residues.

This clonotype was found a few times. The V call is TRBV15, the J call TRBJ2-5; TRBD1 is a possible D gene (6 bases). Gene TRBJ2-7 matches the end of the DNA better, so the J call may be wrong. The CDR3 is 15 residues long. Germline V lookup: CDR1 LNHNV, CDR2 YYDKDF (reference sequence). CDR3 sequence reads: CATSRELGARNEQYF. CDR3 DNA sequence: TGTGCCACCAGCAGGGAGTTGGGGGCGCGAAACGAGCAGTACTTC.

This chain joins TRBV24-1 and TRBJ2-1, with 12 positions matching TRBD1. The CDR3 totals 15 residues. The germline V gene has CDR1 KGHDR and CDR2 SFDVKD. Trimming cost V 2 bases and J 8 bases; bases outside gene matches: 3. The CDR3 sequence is CATSDSGQGADEQFF. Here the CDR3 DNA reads TGTGCCACCAGTGATTCGGGACAGGGGGCGGATGAGCAGTTCTTC.

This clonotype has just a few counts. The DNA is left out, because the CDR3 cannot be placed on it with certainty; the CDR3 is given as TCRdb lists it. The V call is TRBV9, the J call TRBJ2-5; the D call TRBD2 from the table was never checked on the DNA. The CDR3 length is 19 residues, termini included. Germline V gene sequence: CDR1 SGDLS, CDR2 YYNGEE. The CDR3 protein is CASSVAGGAYKRGQETQYF.

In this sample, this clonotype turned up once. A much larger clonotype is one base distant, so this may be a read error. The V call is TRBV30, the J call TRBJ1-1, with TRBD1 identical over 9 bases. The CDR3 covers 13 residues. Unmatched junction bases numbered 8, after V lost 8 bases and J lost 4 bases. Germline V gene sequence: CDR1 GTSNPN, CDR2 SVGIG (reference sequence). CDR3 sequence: CAREQGAGTEAFF. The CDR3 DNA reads TGTGCCCGGGAACAGGGGGCCGGCACTGAAGCTTTCTTT.

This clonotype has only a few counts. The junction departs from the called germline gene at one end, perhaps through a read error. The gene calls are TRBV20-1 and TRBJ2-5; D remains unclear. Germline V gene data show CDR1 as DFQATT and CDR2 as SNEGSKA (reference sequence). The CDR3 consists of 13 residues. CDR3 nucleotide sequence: TGCAGCGCTAGAAGGCAGGCGCGGGAGACCCAGTACTTC. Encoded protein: CSARRQARETQYF.

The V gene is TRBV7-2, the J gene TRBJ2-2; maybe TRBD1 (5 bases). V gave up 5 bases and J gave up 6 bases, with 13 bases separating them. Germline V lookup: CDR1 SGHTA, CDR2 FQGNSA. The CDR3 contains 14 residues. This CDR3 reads CASSPGRLPGELFF. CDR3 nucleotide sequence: TGTGCCAGCAGCCCAGGGCGTTTGCCCGGGGAGCTGTTTTTT.

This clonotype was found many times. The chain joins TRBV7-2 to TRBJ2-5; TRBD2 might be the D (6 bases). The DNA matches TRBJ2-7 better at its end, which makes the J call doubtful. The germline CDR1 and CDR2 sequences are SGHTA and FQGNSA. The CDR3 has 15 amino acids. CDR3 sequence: CASSLVGGDPNEQYF. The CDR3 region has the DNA TGTGCCAGCAGCTTAGTTGGCGGGGACCCCAACGAGCAGTACTTC.

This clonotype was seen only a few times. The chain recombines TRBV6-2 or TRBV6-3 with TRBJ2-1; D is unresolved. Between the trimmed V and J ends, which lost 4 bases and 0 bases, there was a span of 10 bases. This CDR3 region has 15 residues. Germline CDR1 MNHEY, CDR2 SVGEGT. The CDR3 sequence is CASSSSGDSYNEQFF. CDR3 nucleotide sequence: TGTGCCAGCAGTTCCTCAGGAGACTCCTACAATGAGCAGTTCTTC.

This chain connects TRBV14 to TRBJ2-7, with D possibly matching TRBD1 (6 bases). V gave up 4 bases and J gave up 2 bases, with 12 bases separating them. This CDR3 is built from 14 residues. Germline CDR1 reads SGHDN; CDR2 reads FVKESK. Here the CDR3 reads CASSRLDSTYEQYF. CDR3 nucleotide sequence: TGTGCCAGCAGCCGATTGGACAGCACCTACGAGCAGTACTTC.

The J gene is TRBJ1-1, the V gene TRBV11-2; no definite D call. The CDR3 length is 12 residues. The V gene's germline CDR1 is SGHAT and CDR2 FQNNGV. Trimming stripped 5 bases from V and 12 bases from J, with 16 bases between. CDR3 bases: TGTGCCAGCAGCCCCGGGCTCCTCGGGACTTTCTTT. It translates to CASSPGLLGTFF.

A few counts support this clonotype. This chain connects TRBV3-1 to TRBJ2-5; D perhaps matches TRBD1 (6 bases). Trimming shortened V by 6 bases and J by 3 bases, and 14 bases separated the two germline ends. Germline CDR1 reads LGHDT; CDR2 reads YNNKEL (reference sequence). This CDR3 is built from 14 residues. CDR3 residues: CASRPGTWEETQYF. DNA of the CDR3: TGTGCCAGCAGACCCGGGACATGGGAAGAGACCCAGTACTTC.